The 17 T cell receptor beta chains presented below share a single source sample, sequenced in a study of shared clonotypes between healthy human individuals. Assay used: immunoSEQ multiplex PCR; TCRdb lists only in-frame clones, some missing. Of some 2,500,000 clones detected, under 95% appear once; the ten largest clones hold more than 0.35%. Sequencing input: naive CD4+ T cells from PBMCs. The subset denotes: CD45RA+ positively selected. These receptor sequences come from a man between 18 and 35 years old in good health. Some clones in this sample may be carry-over from other donors' samples.

The chain combines TRBV7-2 with TRBJ2-3; D is perhaps TRBD2 (5 bases). Trimming pared 2 bases from V and 4 bases from J, leaving 10 bases between. CDR3 length: 14 amino acids. Germline-derived CDR1 and CDR2 are SGHTA and FQGNSA. The CDR3 nucleotides are TGTGCCAGCAGCTTATTTAGCGCCCCAGATACGCAGTATTTT. It codes for CASSLFSAPDTQYF.

The chain combines TRBV28 with TRBJ1-6, with D perhaps matching TRBD1 (5 bases). With 0 bases removed from V and 7 bases from J, the gap between germline ends came to 19 bases. This CDR3 contains 18 residues. The germline gives CDR1 MDHEN, CDR2 SYDVKM. The CDR3 bases are TGTGCCAGCAGTTTATGGCGGCGGGGGGGGAAGTTGAATTCACCCCTCCACTTT. Protein sequence: CASSLWRRGGKLNSPLHF.

Only one count was recorded for this clone. The chain couples TRBV15 to TRBJ2-1, with TRBD1 as a possible D gene (5 bases). The CDR3 covers 14 residues. V lost 0 bases to trimming and J lost 6 bases, with 9 bases between them. Per germline, CDR1 LNHNV and CDR2 YYDKDF (reference sequence). CDR3 amino acids: CATSRDGGANEQFF. The CDR3 DNA reads TGTGCCACCAGCAGAGATGGTGGGGCCAATGAGCAGTTCTTC.

The V and J genes are TRBV14 and TRBJ2-5; 7 bases line up with TRBD1. CDR1 SGHDN and CDR2 FVKESK come from the germline V gene. The junction had 6 bases not matched to a gene; V was cut back by 0 bases and J by 2 bases. This CDR3 has 16 residues. For the CDR3, the DNA is TGTGCCAGCAGCCAAGATCGGGGACAGACGCAAGAGACCCAGTACTTC. Translating it yields CASSQDRGQTQETQYF. Full variable domain (rest looked up from reference TRBV14 and TRBJ2-5): EAGVTQFPSHSVIEKGQTVTLRCDPISGHDNLYWYRRVMGKEIKFLLHFVKESKQDESGMPNNRFLAERTGGTYSTLKVQPAELEDSGVYFCASSQDRGQTQETQYFGPGTRLLVL.

The chain recombines TRBV28 with TRBJ1-2; the D is unclear. The CDR3 is 14 residues long. The germline V gene encodes CDR1 MDHEN and CDR2 SYDVKM. The V end lost 6 bases, the J end lost 4 bases, and 15 bases lay between the germline ends. The CDR3 nucleotides are TGTGCCAGCAGGGCGCCCGGCAGACGCTATGGCTACACCTTC. Amino acid sequence: CASRAPGRRYGYTF.

The rearrangement uses TRBV7-2 and TRBJ2-3, with 11 bases that match TRBD2. Germline CDR1 is SGHTA and CDR2 is FQGNSA. V lost 4 bases to trimming and J lost 2 bases; unmatched junction nucleotides: 5. The CDR3 sequence is 16 residues long. DNA of the CDR3: TGTGCCAGCAGCTCCAGACTAGCGGGGACCACAGATACGCAGTATTTT. Its protein product is CASSSRLAGTTDTQYF.

This rearrangement joins TRBV5-1 to TRBJ1-4; the D gene is possibly TRBD1 (5 bases). This CDR3 comprises 14 residues. V lost 3 bases to trimming and J lost 4 bases, with 10 bases between them. Per germline, CDR1 SGHRS and CDR2 YFSETQ. DNA of the CDR3: TGCGCCAGCAGCTCCCGGGGGGATAATGAAAAACTGTTTTTT. Its translation is CASSSRGDNEKLFF.

The rearrangement joins TRBV25-1 to TRBJ2-7; D is unclear. The CDR3 runs to 14 residues. Trimming cost V 1 base and J 0 bases, with 7 bases left between them. Germline V gene data show CDR1 as MGHDK and CDR2 as SYGVNS. CDR3 in amino acids: CASSEWADSYEQYF. The CDR3 region has the DNA TGTGCCAGCAGTGAATGGGCGGACTCCTACGAGCAGTACTTC.

The chain combines TRBV28 with TRBJ2-5; TRBD2 agrees at 7 bases. Germline values: CDR1 MDHEN, CDR2 SYDVKM. The CDR3 consists of 14 residues. J was trimmed by 4 bases and V by 6 bases; bases with no gene match: 8. The CDR3 protein is CASREGGPRETQYF. The CDR3 bases are TGTGCCAGCAGAGAGGGAGGGCCGAGAGAGACCCAGTACTTC.

The chain combines TRBV29-1 with TRBJ1-4; TRBD1 aligns across 10 bases. V shed 4 bases and J 12 bases; nucleotides not matched to a gene: 14. Germline V gene sequence: CDR1 SQVTM, CDR2 ANQGSEA. This CDR3 contains 15 residues. The CDR3 region is CSVGSRSGTGVELFF. The CDR3 region has the DNA TGCAGCGTTGGATCCAGGTCCGGGACAGGGGTCGAACTGTTTTTT.

J is TRBJ1-1 and V is TRBV5-4; D uncertain. V was pared by 0 bases and J by 1 base, with 13 bases between. In germline, CDR1 is SGHNT, CDR2 YYREEE (reference sequence). The CDR3 covers 16 residues. The CDR3 region is CASSLGFGKENTEAFF. The CDR3 DNA reads as TGTGCCAGCAGCTTGGGGTTCGGTAAAGAGAACACTGAAGCTTTCTTT.

J is TRBJ2-2 and V is TRBV5-5, with a weak D call TRBD1 (6 bases). The CDR3 spans 16 residues. Germline CDR1 reads SGHKS; CDR2 reads YYEKEE (reference sequence). Between the trimmed V and J ends, which lost 1 base and 5 bases, there was a span of 15 bases. The CDR3: CASSLQRTEKTGELFF. The CDR3 bases are TGTGCCAGCAGCTTGCAGAGGACAGAGAAGACCGGGGAGCTGTTTTTT.

This clone appeared a single time. The J gene is TRBJ2-2, the V gene TRBV7-9; a possible D gene is TRBD1 (6 bases). V was trimmed by 5 bases and J by 0 bases, leaving 16 bases between them. The CDR3 runs 17 residues. Germline V CDR1 and CDR2: SEHNR, FQNEAQ (reference sequence). CDR3: CASSQLGHPANTGELFF. The DNA for the CDR3 is TGTGCCAGCAGCCAGCTGGGACACCCCGCGAACACCGGGGAGCTGTTTTTT.

The V and J genes are TRBV5-4 and TRBJ2-5; D not resolved. Germline lookup yields CDR1 SGHNT and CDR2 YYREEE (reference sequence). Between the trimmed V and J ends, which lost 0 bases and 0 bases, there was a span of 9 bases. The CDR3 consists of 15 residues. The DNA of the CDR3 is TGTGCCAGCAGCTTGGGTTTGAGCTACCAAGAGACCCAGTACTTC. Amino acid sequence: CASSLGLSYQETQYF.

This clone was detected a few times. The chain combines TRBV27 with TRBJ1-1, with a possible D match to TRBD1 (6 bases). The CDR3 has 13 residues. V was pared by 3 bases and J by 7 bases, with 12 bases between. The germline CDR1 and CDR2 sequences are MNHEY and SMNVEV (reference sequence). CDR3 DNA sequence: TGTGCCAGCAGTTTGGACAGAGGCTATGAAGCTTTCTTT. As protein: CASSLDRGYEAFF.

This rearrangement joins TRBV18 to TRBJ2-2; D might be TRBD1 or TRBD2, each matching 5 bases. There are 17 residues in the CDR3. Trimming cost V 2 bases and J 4 bases, with 17 bases left between them. CDR1 is KGHSH and CDR2 is LQKENI in the germline V gene. CDR3 sequence: CASSPWSPTGGTGELFF. CDR3 in DNA: TGTGCCAGCTCACCATGGTCCCCCACAGGAGGCACCGGGGAGCTGTTTTTT.

V and J are TRBV5-6 and TRBJ1-6; no clear D gene. Trimming pared 1 base from V and 5 bases from J, leaving 16 bases between. The CDR3 consists of 17 residues. Germline CDR1 reads SGHDT; CDR2 reads YYEEEE. The CDR3 nucleotides are TGTGCCAGCAGCTTGAGAGGGAACGGGTGGGATAATTCACCCCTCCACTTT. Translated: CASSLRGNGWDNSPLHF.